The rows below give T cell receptor beta chains drawn from one sample of a study of somatic mutations in cytotoxic T cells in rheumatoid arthritis. This table comes from immunoSEQ multiplex PCR, and its TCRdb copy is limited to in-frame clones, with some not included. The table lists under 4,500 clones, roughly two thirds of them singletons. Sequenced material: CD8+ T cells sorted from blood. These receptors all come from an adult with rheumatoid arthritis. The CDR3 runs from the conserved cysteine through the conserved F or W. Fields, in order: CDR3 length, J gene, clone size, V gene, D gene, CDR3 DNA, CDR3 protein. D genes are given only for firm matches. Only some rows state a clone size, as once, few, many or a class for expanded clones.

>12|TRBJ1-1|medium-sized|TRBV29-1|-
TGCAGCGTTGTAGCTACGGACACTGAAGCTTTCTTT
CSVVATDTEAFF
>12|TRBJ1-1|-|TRBV10-3|-
TGTGCCATCAGTGAGGGAAAGCATGAAGCTTTCTTT
CAISEGKHEAFF
>17|TRBJ2-7|-|TRBV5-8|TRBD2
TGTGCCAGCAGCTTGGTAGGCGCGGGGGTGAGAGACTACGAGCAGTACTTC
CASSLVGAGVRDYEQYF
>22|TRBJ2-3|-|TRBV7-3|TRBD1
TGTGCCAGCAGCGACCGGACAGGGTCAATTCTCCCCGCGAGTATTAGCACAGATACGCAGTATTTT
CASSDRTGSILPASISTDTQYF
>19|TRBJ2-1|few|TRBV4-2|TRBD1
TGTGCCAGCAGCCTAGGGACAGGTATCGGCGCAGATTCCTACAATGAGCAGTTCTTC
CASSLGTGIGADSYNEQFF
>15|TRBJ2-2|-|TRBV4-1|-
TGCGCCAGCAGACCGGGCCCCGTAAACACCGGGGAGCTGTTTTTT
CASRPGPVNTGELFF
>17|TRBJ2-6|-|TRBV2|-
TGTGCCAGCACCGAACGCGGCGCCCCATCTGGGGCCAACGTCCTGACTTTC
CASTERGAPSGANVLTF
>19|TRBJ1-2|-|TRBV7-9|-
TGTGCCAGCAGCTTATTCCGGGGTCAGGTCCGGGGAGCTAACTATGGCTACACCTTC
CASSLFRGQVRGANYGYTF
>11|TRBJ1-2|-|TRBV25-1|-
TGTGCCAGCAGTGAATCCCTTGGCTACACCTTC
CASSESLGYTF
>16|TRBJ1-2|few|TRBV14|TRBD1
TGTGCCAGCAGCCAAACGGGACAGGGGATTAACTATGGCTACACCTTC
CASSQTGQGINYGYTF
>12|TRBJ2-7|-|TRBV9|-
TGTGCCAGCAGCTTAGGGGGGGGCGAGCAGTACTTC
CASSLGGGEQYF
>14|TRBJ2-7|-|TRBV5-1|TRBD1
TGCGCCAGCAGCTTGTCCGGGACAGTCTACGAGCAGTACTTC
CASSLSGTVYEQYF
>17|TRBJ1-3|-|TRBV5-4|TRBD1
TGTGCCAGCAGCACCACACAGGGGGTGTTCTCTGGAAACACCATATATTTT
CASSTTQGVFSGNTIYF
>14|TRBJ1-2|-|TRBV27|TRBD1
TGTGCCAGCAGTCCTACAGGACAGGGTTATGGCTACACCTTC
CASSPTGQGYGYTF
>16|TRBJ1-5|few|TRBV19|-
TGTGCCAGTAGTAGTAAGGGACACAGGGACAATCAGCCCCAGCATTTT
CASSSKGHRDNQPQHF
>14|TRBJ1-5|-|TRBV6-5|-
TGTGCCAGCAGACCCAACATACATAATCAGCCCCAGCATTTT
CASRPNIHNQPQHF
>11|TRBJ1-1|once|TRBV25-1|-
TGTGCCAGCAGTAGGGGCACTGAAGCTTTCTTT
CASSRGTEAFF
>15|TRBJ2-1|-|TRBV9|TRBD2
TGTGCCAGCACCCGGGGGGGGAGCTCCTACAATGAGCAGTTCTTC
CASTRGGSSYNEQFF
>15|TRBJ2-7|-|TRBV15|TRBD2
TGTGCCACCAGCCCTCGTAGCGGGGGTTACGACGAGCAGTACTTC
CATSPRSGGYDEQYF
>11|TRBJ2-7|-|TRBV6-5|TRBD1
TGTGCCAGCAGCCCCGGGACAGGGGAGTACTTC
CASSPGTGEYF
>15|TRBJ2-7|-|TRBV9|TRBD2
TGTGCCAGCAGCGTATCTAGCGGGGGCTCCTACGAGCAGTACTTC
CASSVSSGGSYEQYF
>15|TRBJ2-1|-|TRBV7-8|TRBD2
TGTGCCAGCAGCTTTAGCGGGGGACCGAACAATGAGCAGTTCTTC
CASSFSGGPNNEQFF
>14|TRBJ2-1|-|TRBV4-3|-
TGCGCCAGCAGCCTCGAGGGGGGACGGAATGAGCAGTTCTTC
CASSLEGGRNEQFF
>17|TRBJ2-2|-|TRBV21-1|-
TGTGCCAGCAGCGCCTTGTGGGGGAGGCGGTTTCCCGGGGAGCTGTTTTTT
CASSALWGRRFPGELFF
>11|TRBJ1-2|once|TRBV5-1|-
TGCGCCAGCAGCGAGCCGGGCGGCTACACCTTC
CASSEPGGYTF
>14|TRBJ1-5|once|TRBV11-2|-
TGTGCCAGCAGCCTAGGGGGGAGCAATCAGCCCCAGCATTTT
CASSLGGSNQPQHF
>15|TRBJ2-1|-|TRBV7-9|TRBD2
TGTGCCAGCAGCTTCCCTAGCGGGGGATACAATGAGCAGTTCTTC
CASSFPSGGYNEQFF
>14|TRBJ1-2|-|TRBV5-6|-
TGTGCCAGCAGCCCAGGGTATGGGGACTATGGCTACACCTTC
CASSPGYGDYGYTF
>15|TRBJ2-7|-|TRBV4-3|TRBD1
TGCGCCAGCAGCCAGGACAGGAACTTCTTCTACGAGCAGTACTTC
CASSQDRNFFYEQYF
>14|TRBJ1-5|-|TRBV7-2|-
TGTGCCAGCAGCTTTACGGGGGTCAATCAGCCCCAGCATTTT
CASSFTGVNQPQHF
>16|TRBJ2-1|-|TRBV7-3|TRBD1
TGTGCCAGCAGCCCTGCCGGGACAGGAGGCTACAATGAGCAGTTCTTC
CASSPAGTGGYNEQFF
>16|TRBJ2-3|-|TRBV6-4|TRBD2
TGTGCCAGCAGCGCCAGGACTAGCGGGGGGGCGGATACGCAGTATTTT
CASSARTSGGADTQYF
>18|TRBJ1-4|few|TRBV21-1|-
TGTGCCAGCAGCAAAGTTTGGGGAGGACAGGGCGTTAATGAAAAACTGTTTTTT
CASSKVWGGQGVNEKLFF
>16|TRBJ1-5|-|TRBV1|-
TGCACCAGCAGCCGGGGAGTGACAGGGTATGAGCAGCCCCAGCATTTT
CTSSRGVTGYEQPQHF
>12|TRBJ1-4|few|TRBV9|-
TGTGCCAGCAGCGTAGCAGGCGGCGGACTGTTTTTT
CASSVAGGGLFF
>13|TRBJ2-3|-|TRBV2|TRBD2
TGTGCCAGCAGTGGGACTAGCGGGGAGACGCAGTATTTT
CASSGTSGETQYF
>14|TRBJ1-2|-|TRBV5-4|TRBD1
TGTGCCAGCAGCCCGACACAGGGGGCGGCTGGCTACACCTTC
CASSPTQGAAGYTF
>14|TRBJ2-2|-|TRBV29-1|TRBD2
TGCAGCGTTCGGCCTGCGGGGGGCACCGGGGAGCTGTTTTTT
CSVRPAGGTGELFF
>16|TRBJ2-3|-|TRBV9|TRBD2
TGTGCCAGCAGCCTCGCCAGCGGGGGGATGGCAGATACGCAGTATTTT
CASSLASGGMADTQYF
>15|TRBJ2-7|-|TRBV13|TRBD1
TGTGCCAGCAGCTACTTCCGGGACAGGGAATACGAGCAGTACTTC
CASSYFRDREYEQYF
>15|TRBJ2-5|few|TRBV27|-
TGTGCCAGCAGTTTTGGTAACAGGGCACAAGAGACCCAGTACTTC
CASSFGNRAQETQYF